The 6 T cell receptor beta chains below come from one sample, sequenced in a study of cytomegalovirus exposure and HLA in healthy donors. In the PCR, 60 Vbeta and 13 Jbeta primers were used. The table came from immunoSEQ multiplex PCR; TCRdb's copy has only in-frame clones and leaves some out. The data hold around 170,000 clones, with 82% observed a single time. Sequencing was done on a sample of PBMCs. These receptors originate from a man between 35 and 55 years old in good health and CMV-seronegative.

V gene TRBV7-3 combines with J gene TRBJ1-2; a possible D gene is TRBD1 (6 bases). The CDR3 consists of 15 residues. Trimming removed 4 bases at V and 7 bases at J, with 19 bases between. CDR1 is SGHTA and CDR2 is FQGTGA in the germline V gene. CDR3 in amino acids: CASSSNGGGASGYTF. The CDR3 coding sequence is TGTGCCAGCAGCTCCAACGGCGGGGGCGCGAGTGGCTACACCTTC. The full variable domain, rest sourced from reference TRBV7-3 and TRBJ1-2, is GAGVSQTPSNKVTEKGKYVELRCDPISGHTALYWYRQSLGQGPEFLIYFQGTGAADDSGLPNDRFFAVRPEGSVSTLKIQRTERGDSAVYLCASSSNGGGASGYTFGSGTRLTVV.

This sequence joins TRBV5-1 and TRBJ2-6; 8 positions match TRBD1. Trimming took 3 bases from V and 2 from J; bases not matched to a gene: 1. The CDR3 extends over 15 amino acids. From germline, CDR1 is SGHRS and CDR2 YFSETQ. The CDR3 coding sequence is TGCGCCAGCAGCTCACAGGGGGCTGGGGCCAACGTCCTGACTTTC. Translated: CASSSQGAGANVLTF.

The chain joins TRBV11-2 to TRBJ2-5, with 7 nucleotides matching TRBD2. Matching the DNA end better, TRBJ2-7 makes the J call doubtful. This CDR3 is 15 amino acids long. CDR1 is SGHAT, CDR2 FQNNGV, per germline. The DNA of the CDR3 is TGTGCCAGCAGCTTTGAGACGGGAGGCCGGGACGAGCAGTACTTC. Translated: CASSFETGGRDEQYF.

This clone has more than one count but fewer than ten. This sample includes further DNA sequences coding for the same CDR3. CDR3 region: CSVEGQAYEQYF. The CDR3, as DNA: TGCAGCGTTGAAGGACAGGCCTACGAGCAGTACTTC. The chain couples TRBV29-1 to TRBJ2-7; D might be TRBD1 (6 bases). CDR1 and CDR2 from the germline V gene are SQVTM and ANQGSEA. Trimming left V 1 base short and J 2 bases short, with 6 bases between. The CDR3 has 12 amino acids.

CDR3 DNA sequence: TGCGCCAGCAGCCCTGGACAGGGTAACTATGGCTACACCTTC. Translated: CASSPGQGNYGYTF. V usage is TRBV5-1 and J usage is TRBJ1-2; 8 nucleotides agree with TRBD1. Germline-derived CDR1 and CDR2 are SGHRS and YFSETQ. V lost 4 bases and J lost 1; bases outside the gene matches: 3. The CDR3 contains 14 residues.

V and J are TRBV28 and TRBJ2-6; tentatively, D is TRBD1 (6 bases). V shed 6 bases and J shed 4 bases, with 10 bases lying between them. Germline V gene data show CDR1 as MDHEN and CDR2 as SYDVKM. The CDR3 is made up of 14 amino acids. CDR3 in DNA: TGTGCCAGCAGGCAGGGGAGCGGGGCCAACGTCCTGACTTTC. This sequence encodes CASRQGSGANVLTF.